This TCR beta chain was sequenced during a study of Ad26.COV2.S vaccination and SARS-CoV-2 variants. This clone was seen a single time. The J segment lost 5 bases and the V segment lost 4 bases, leaving 7 bases of the junction unmatched. Germline V CDR1 and CDR2: SGHRS, YFSETQ. CDR3 size: 14 residues. Here immunoSEQ multiplex PCR was the method, and the copy in TCRdb shows in-frame clones only, minus some. The sample has roughly 300,000 clones, 85% to 90% seen once; the top ten hold approximately 5%. Documented treatment: around 19 received Ad26.COV2.S at low or high dose, single or two shots; five or six received placebo; per-sample allocation not given. Sampling occurred on day 63 after the first vaccine or placebo injection.

This receptor was obtained from a person aged 18-60 years who received the Ad26.COV2.S COVID-19 vaccine or a placebo. The J gene is TRBJ1-1, the V gene TRBV5-1; 8 bases align to TRBD1. The material sequenced was peripheral blood, taken in a trial of Ad26.COV2.S vaccine versus placebo. The CDR3 coding sequence is TGCGCCAGCAGCGACAACGACAGGGGAACTGAAGCTTTCTTT. Amino acid sequence: CASSDNDRGTEAFF.